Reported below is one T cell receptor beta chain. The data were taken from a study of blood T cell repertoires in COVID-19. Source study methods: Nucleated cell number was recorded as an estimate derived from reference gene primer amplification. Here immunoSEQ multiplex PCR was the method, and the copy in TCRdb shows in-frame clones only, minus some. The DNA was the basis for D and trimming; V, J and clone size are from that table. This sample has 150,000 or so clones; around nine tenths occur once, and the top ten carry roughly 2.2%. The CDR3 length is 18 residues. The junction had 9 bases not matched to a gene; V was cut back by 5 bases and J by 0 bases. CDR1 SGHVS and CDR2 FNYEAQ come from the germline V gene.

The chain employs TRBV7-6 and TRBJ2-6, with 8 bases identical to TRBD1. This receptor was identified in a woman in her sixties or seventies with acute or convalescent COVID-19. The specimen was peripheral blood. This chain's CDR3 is CASSPLGTGDSGANVLTF. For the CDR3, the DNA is TGTGCCAGCAGCCCTTTGGGGACAGGAGACTCTGGGGCCAACGTCCTGACTTTC.